These T cell receptor beta chains were read from a single sample in a study of blood T cell repertoires in COVID-19. Assay used: immunoSEQ multiplex PCR; TCRdb lists only in-frame clones, some missing. The sample has some 390,000 clones, approximately 89% seen once. The sample taken for sequencing was peripheral blood. Every receptor here comes from a woman aged 40 to 49 with COVID-19, enrolled during active disease. The CDR3 runs from the conserved cysteine through the conserved F or W. The order of the fields is CDR3 DNA, CDR3 protein, J gene, V gene, D gene. The D gene is left open where the match is weak.

DNA: TGTGCTAGCGGGAGGACAGGGGCCTTCTACGAGCAGTACTTC; CDR3: CASGRTGAFYEQYF; J: TRBJ2-7; V: TRBV7-7; D: -
DNA: TGTGCCAGTAGTATCCCGACAGGTGCCCAGCATTTT; CDR3: CASSIPTGAQHF; J: TRBJ1-5; V: TRBV19; D: -
DNA: TGCGCCAGCAGCCAAGAGAGATTATCAACTAATGAAAAACTGTTTTTT; CDR3: CASSQERLSTNEKLFF; J: TRBJ1-4; V: TRBV4-3; D: -
DNA: TGTGCCAGCTCACCTCGTGAGAACCCTAATTCACCCCTCCACTTT; CDR3: CASSPRENPNSPLHF; J: TRBJ1-6; V: TRBV18; D: -
DNA: TGTGCCAGCAGCGTAGCGGGTGGTTTACTCTCCTACGAGCAGTACTTC; CDR3: CASSVAGGLLSYEQYF; J: TRBJ2-7; V: TRBV6-2/TRBV6-3; D: TRBD2
DNA: TGTGCCAGTTCCGGGCAGGGGACGCTCCGCTATGGCTACACCTTC; CDR3: CASSGQGTLRYGYTF; J: TRBJ1-2; V: TRBV19; D: -
DNA: TGCGCCAGCAGCTTTGGGGACAGGGATAGAAGTGGCTACACCTTC; CDR3: CASSFGDRDRSGYTF; J: TRBJ1-2; V: TRBV5-1; D: TRBD1
DNA: TGCGCCAGCAGCCGGGACAGGGTAACAACCTCCTATAATTCACCCCTCCACTTT; CDR3: CASSRDRVTTSYNSPLHF; J: TRBJ1-6; V: TRBV4-3; D: TRBD1
DNA: TGCAGCGGGGAACCCCGACAGGGGAACTATGGCTACACCTTC; CDR3: CSGEPRQGNYGYTF; J: TRBJ1-2; V: TRBV29-1; D: TRBD1
DNA: TGTGCCAGCAGTTACGGGACAGATGGCACAGATACGCAGTATTTT; CDR3: CASSYGTDGTDTQYF; J: TRBJ2-3; V: TRBV6-5; D: TRBD1
DNA: TGTGCCAGCAGTTTATCGGGGGCGGGGGACACTGAAGCTTTCTTT; CDR3: CASSLSGAGDTEAFF; J: TRBJ1-1; V: TRBV28; D: -
DNA: TGTGCCACCAGTGATATCAGGGCGGAACAGCCCCAGCATTTT; CDR3: CATSDIRAEQPQHF; J: TRBJ1-5; V: TRBV24-1; D: -
DNA: TGTGCCAGCAGTCCAGACAGGGGGCTGGAGCAGTACTTC; CDR3: CASSPDRGLEQYF; J: TRBJ2-7; V: TRBV6-5; D: TRBD1
DNA: TGTGCCAGCAGCCCCGGCACTGAAGCTTTCTTT; CDR3: CASSPGTEAFF; J: TRBJ1-1; V: TRBV12-3/TRBV12-4; D: -
DNA: TGTGCCAGCAGTTCAGGGGAGATCGGCACTGAAGCTTTCTTT; CDR3: CASSSGEIGTEAFF; J: TRBJ1-1; V: TRBV7-2; D: -
DNA: TGTGCCACCAGCAGAGATAGTACTGAAGCTTTCTTT; CDR3: CATSRDSTEAFF; J: TRBJ1-1; V: TRBV15; D: -
DNA: TGTGCCAGCAGCCCCTGGAGAGCTAGCGGGAGGCTTAGGTCCTACGAGCAGTACTTC; CDR3: CASSPWRASGRLRSYEQYF; J: TRBJ2-7; V: TRBV6-2/TRBV6-3; D: TRBD2
DNA: TGCGCCAGCAGCTTCAGGGGACGCTCTGGGGCCAACGTCCTGACTTTC; CDR3: CASSFRGRSGANVLTF; J: TRBJ2-6; V: TRBV5-1; D: -